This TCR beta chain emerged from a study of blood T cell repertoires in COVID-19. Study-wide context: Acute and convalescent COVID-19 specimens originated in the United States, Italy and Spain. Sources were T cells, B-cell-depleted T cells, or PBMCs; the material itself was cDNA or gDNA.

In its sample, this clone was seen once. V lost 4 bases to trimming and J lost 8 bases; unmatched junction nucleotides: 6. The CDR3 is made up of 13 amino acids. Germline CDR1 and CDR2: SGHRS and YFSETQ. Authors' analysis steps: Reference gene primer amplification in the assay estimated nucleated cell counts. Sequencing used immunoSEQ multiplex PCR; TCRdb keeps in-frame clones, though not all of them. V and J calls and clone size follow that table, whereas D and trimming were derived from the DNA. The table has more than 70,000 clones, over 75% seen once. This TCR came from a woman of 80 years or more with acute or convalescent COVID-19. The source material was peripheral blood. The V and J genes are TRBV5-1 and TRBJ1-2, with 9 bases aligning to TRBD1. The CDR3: CASSHGTGTGYTF. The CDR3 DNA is TGCGCCAGCAGCCATGGGACAGGGACGGGCTACACCTTC.